The 26 T cell receptor beta chains below come from one sample, sequenced in a study of cytomegalovirus exposure and HLA in healthy donors. PCR involved 60 Vbeta and 13 Jbeta primers. The method was immunoSEQ multiplex PCR; TCRdb's version includes in-frame clones alone and lacks a portion of them. The top ten hold roughly 9.3% of the sample, which has 40,000 or so clones, approximately 60% seen once. Sequencing used PBMCs. These receptors all come from a human donor in good health.

This clone appeared a single time. This chain uses TRBV7-2 with TRBJ2-1, with TRBD2 identical over 9 bases. The CDR3 consists of 15 residues. V was clipped by 1 base and J by 10 bases; unmatched bases: 8. Germline CDR1 and CDR2: SGHTA and FQGNSA. CDR3 sequence reads: CASSLVWRGGGEQFF. The CDR3 DNA sequence: TGTGCCAGCAGCTTAGTCTGGCGGGGGGGCGGGGAGCAGTTCTTC.

J is TRBJ2-2 and V is TRBV5-1; maybe TRBD1 (6 bases). The CDR3 is 14 amino acids. V dropped 0 bases and J dropped 8 bases, with 11 bases sitting between them. The germline gives CDR1 SGHRS, CDR2 YFSETQ. The CDR3 sequence is CASSLEAQGGELFF. The CDR3 coding sequence is TGCGCCAGCAGCTTGGAAGCCCAGGGGGGGGAGCTGTTTTTT.

The chain uses TRBV7-8 and TRBJ2-1, with 10 bases matching TRBD1. The CDR3 consists of 14 residues. Losses at the gene ends were 4 bases for V and 9 bases for J; bases not matched to a gene: 6. The germline gives CDR1 SGHVS, CDR2 FQNEAQ. The CDR3 region is CASSSRDRGGEQFF. The CDR3 nucleotides read TGTGCCAGCAGCTCCCGGGACAGGGGTGGTGAGCAGTTCTTC.

The chain joins TRBV29-1 to TRBJ1-2; D call uncertain. This CDR3 is 10 amino acids long. The germline gives CDR1 SQVTM, CDR2 ANQGSEA. V gave up 3 bases and J gave up 6 bases, with 5 bases separating them. This chain's CDR3 is CSVDSDGYTF. DNA of the CDR3: TGCAGCGTTGATTCCGATGGCTACACCTTC.

The V call is TRBV12-5, the J call TRBJ1-2, with D possibly TRBD1 on 5 matching bases. The CDR3 is 14 amino acids. The V end was cut by 4 bases, the J end by 5 bases, with 14 bases between. The germline gives CDR1 LGHNT, CDR2 FRNRAP. CDR3 amino acids: CASGSPPGVYGYTF. CDR3 DNA sequence: TGTGCTAGTGGTTCGCCCCCGGGGGTATATGGCTACACCTTC. The complete variable domain, with remaining parts taken from reference TRBV12-5 and TRBJ1-2, reads DARVTQTPRHKVTEMGQEVTMRCQPILGHNTVFWYRQTMMQGLELLAYFRNRAPLDDSGMPKDRFSAEMPDATLATLKIQPSEPRDSAVYFCASGSPPGVYGYTFGSGTRLTVV.

This clone was observed a handful of times. This chain uses TRBV5-4 with TRBJ2-7; possibly TRBD1 for D (5 bases). The CDR3 loop spans 12 amino acids. The V gene's germline CDR1 is SGHNT and CDR2 YYREEE (reference sequence). V was clipped by 2 bases and J by 3 bases, with 6 bases between them. CDR3 coding DNA: TGTGCCAGCAGCTTTGACAGCTACGAGCAGTACTTC. The encoded protein is CASSFDSYEQYF. Complete variable domain (other parts from reference TRBV5-4 and TRBJ2-7): ETGVTQSPTHLIKTRGQQVTLRCSSQSGHNTVSWYQQALGQGPQFIFQYYREEENGRGNFPPRFSGLQFPNYSSELNVNALELDDSALYLCASSFDSYEQYFGPGTRLTVT.

This clone has just a few counts. The chain joins TRBV4-1 to TRBJ1-3, with 7 bases aligning to TRBD1. This CDR3 region has 17 residues. J lost 0 bases, V lost 4 bases, and 9 bases had no gene match. CDR1 MGHRA and CDR2 YSYEKL come from the germline V gene. The CDR3 bases are TGCGCCAGCAGCCTAAGGACAGGATCGGGCTCTGGAAACACCATATATTTT. Protein product: CASSLRTGSGSGNTIYF.

This rearrangement joins TRBV4-1 to TRBJ1-1; tentatively, D is TRBD1 (6 bases). The CDR3 length is 15 residues. CDR1 is MGHRA and CDR2 is YSYEKL in the germline V gene. V was pared by 1 base and J by 7 bases, with 16 bases between. CDR3 bases: TGCGCCAGCAGCCAAGCAATGCGGGGGCGGTATGAAGCTTTCTTT. It codes for CASSQAMRGRYEAFF.

This clone was detected only a few times. The rearrangement links TRBV7-8 to TRBJ1-3; the match to TRBD1 covers 8 bases. CDR1 and CDR2 from the germline V gene are SGHVS and FQNEAQ. The CDR3 extends over 16 amino acids. V dropped 4 bases and J dropped 5; count of bases not matched to a gene: 10. This chain's CDR3 is CASSSPGTGGRNTIYF. In DNA, the CDR3 is TGTGCCAGCAGCTCCCCCGGGACAGGAGGTAGAAACACCATATATTTT.

This chain connects TRBV6-5 to TRBJ2-5; possibly TRBD2 for D (6 bases). This CDR3 has 15 residues. The germline CDR1 and CDR2 sequences are MNHEY and SVGAGI. V lost 4 bases, J lost 5 bases, and 17 bases lay in between. The CDR3 loop is CASSSGGAGRETQYF. CDR3 nucleotide sequence: TGTGCCAGCAGTTCCGGAGGGGCCGGGCGGGAGACCCAGTACTTC.

The table lists this clone with a few counts. The rearrangement joins TRBV5-1 to TRBJ1-4, with D possibly TRBD1 on 5 matching bases. This CDR3 spans 14 amino acids. V lost 1 base, J lost 8 bases, and 12 bases lay in between. CDR1 is SGHRS, CDR2 YFSETQ, per germline. The CDR3 is CASSLTGFEEKLFF. CDR3 nucleotides: TGCGCCAGCAGCTTGACAGGATTTGAGGAAAAACTGTTTTTT. Drawing the rest from reference TRBV5-1 and TRBJ1-4, the complete variable domain is KAGVTQTPRYLIKTRGQQVTLSCSPISGHRSVSWYQQTPGQGLQFLFEYFSETQRNKGNFPGRFSGRQFSNSRSEMNVSTLELGDSALYLCASSLTGFEEKLFFGSGTQLSVL.

This chain joins TRBV7-9 and TRBJ2-3, with 9 bases that match TRBD2. Germline CDR1 reads SEHNR; CDR2 reads FQNEAQ (reference sequence). The CDR3 spans 15 residues. The J segment lost 5 bases and the V segment lost 5 bases, leaving 8 bases of the junction unmatched. CDR3 sequence: CASSLLRGGRDTQYF. As DNA, the CDR3 is TGTGCCAGCAGCCTGCTGCGGGGGGGCCGAGATACGCAGTATTTT.

This clone was observed a few times. Here the CDR3 DNA reads TGCGCCAGCAGTGAGGGACATGACTACGAGCAGTACTTC. This encodes CASSEGHDYEQYF. V is TRBV10-1 and J is TRBJ2-7; tentative D call: TRBD1 (5 bases). Germline CDR1 WNHNN, CDR2 SYGVQD (reference sequence). V lost 2 bases and J lost 3, with 8 bases in between. The CDR3 is made up of 13 amino acids.

V is TRBV6-1 and J is TRBJ2-5; TRBD1 is a possible D gene (5 bases). The J call may be in error: the DNA end matches TRBJ2-7 better. CDR1 is MNHNS, CDR2 SASEGT, per germline. The CDR3 totals 13 residues. The CDR3 DNA sequence: TGTGCCAGCAGACTGACAGCCTCCTACGAGCAGTACTTC. It translates to CASRLTASYEQYF.

This chain links TRBV2 with TRBJ2-6; possible D gene TRBD1, 5 bases. The CDR3 loop spans 13 amino acids. CDR1 is SNHLY, CDR2 FYNNEI, per germline. Trimming took off 4 bases at V and 4 bases at J, with 5 bases between the two ends. The CDR3 sequence: CASSGTGANVLTF. The CDR3 DNA follows: TGTGCCAGCAGTGGGACAGGGGCCAACGTCCTGACTTTC.

This clone turned up a few times. The chain has TRBV6-5 and TRBJ1-5; 7 bases are a match to TRBD1. V was pared by 6 bases and J by 3 bases, with 5 bases of the junction left unmatched. In germline, CDR1 is MNHEY, CDR2 SVGAGI. This CDR3 spans 14 amino acids. The CDR3 here is CASSRDSVNQPQHF. CDR3 nucleotide sequence: TGTGCCAGCAGCCGGGACAGCGTCAATCAGCCCCAGCATTTT.

V gene TRBV18 combines with J gene TRBJ2-6; D is uncertain. CDR3 size: 14 residues. V gave up 3 bases and J gave up 4 bases, with 7 bases separating them. The V gene's germline CDR1 is KGHSH and CDR2 LQKENI. This chain's CDR3 is CASSPSFGANVLTF. The CDR3, as DNA: TGTGCCAGCTCACCCTCTTTCGGGGCCAACGTCCTGACTTTC. Together with reference TRBV18 and TRBJ2-6, the CDR3 gives the full variable domain: NAGVMQNPRHLVRRRGQEARLRCSPMKGHSHVYWYRQLPEEGLKFMVYLQKENIIDESGMPKERFSAEFPKEGPSILRIQQVVRGDSAAYFCASSPSFGANVLTFGAGSRLTVL.

This sequence joins TRBV19 and TRBJ2-4; D is unclear. CDR1 and CDR2 (germline): LNHDA, SQIVND (reference sequence). CDR3 size: 13 residues. V lost 5 bases and J lost 3, with 8 bases in between. This chain's CDR3 is CASSVSHKNIQYF. In DNA, the CDR3 is TGTGCCAGTAGTGTGAGCCACAAAAACATTCAGTACTTC.

This clone has a single count. This chain uses TRBV5-6 with TRBJ2-2; a possible D gene is TRBD1 (6 bases). CDR1 is SGHDT, CDR2 YYEEEE, per germline. The germline V and J ends were trimmed by 3 bases and 1 base, with 10 bases remaining between them. CDR3 length: 15 residues. For the CDR3, the DNA is TGTGCCAGCAGCTCCTGGACAGTGAACACCGGGGAGCTGTTTTTT. Translating it yields CASSSWTVNTGELFF.

With respect to this clone: The junction differs from germline at one of its ends, possibly a read error. The chain uses TRBV6-5 and TRBJ1-2; TRBD1 matches at 7 bases. The CDR3 is made up of 13 amino acids. The germline gives CDR1 MNHEY, CDR2 SVGAGI. The CDR3: CASSQTLRGIGAF. The CDR3 DNA sequence: TGTGCCAGCAGTCAGACGCTCAGGGGGATTGGAGCCTTC.

This clone appeared once. V gene TRBV9 combines with J gene TRBJ1-6; D is possibly TRBD1 (5 bases). Trimming removed 4 bases at V and 7 bases at J, with 15 bases between. Germline V gene lookup returns CDR1 SGDLS and CDR2 YYNGEE. This CDR3 comprises 15 residues. CDR3 loop: CASSWGRHNNSPLHF. DNA of the CDR3: TGTGCCAGCAGCTGGGGCAGACACAACAATTCACCCCTCCACTTT.

The chain carries TRBV29-1 and TRBJ1-1; no definite D call. V lost 0 bases and J lost 4, with 12 bases in between. Germline V gene sequence: CDR1 SQVTM, CDR2 ANQGSEA. This CDR3 contains 14 residues. The CDR3 DNA is TGCAGCGTTGAAGATCGAGGGCTTGGCACTGAAGCTTTCTTT. Translating it yields CSVEDRGLGTEAFF.

This clone was observed a handful of times. J is TRBJ2-7 and V is TRBV29-1; tentative D call: TRBD2 (7 bases). V lost 3 bases to trimming and J lost 4 bases, with 13 bases between them. CDR3 length: 13 amino acids. Germline V CDR1 and CDR2: SQVTM, ANQGSEA. This CDR3 is CSVDRGAGYEQYF. CDR3 coding DNA: TGCAGCGTTGATCGGGGGGCAGGATACGAGCAGTACTTC.

The J gene is TRBJ1-6, the V gene TRBV10-2, with 7 positions matching TRBD1. With 0 bases clipped from V and 8 bases from J, the junction kept 4 bases outside the gene matches. Germline V gives CDR1 WSHSY, CDR2 SAAADI. The CDR3 is 15 amino acids. The CDR3 spells CASSESTGTHSPLHF. The CDR3 DNA reads TGCGCCAGCAGTGAGTCGACAGGGACGCATTCACCCCTCCACTTT.

This clone was observed once. The chain couples TRBV10-2 to TRBJ2-1, with 12 bases identical to TRBD2. The trim removed 4 bases at V and 4 bases at J, leaving 14 bases unmatched. The CDR3 is made up of 19 amino acids. Germline assignment: CDR1 WSHSY and CDR2 SAAADI. The CDR3 sequence is CASSGRGLAGPAGYNEQFF. CDR3 coding DNA: TGCGCCAGCAGTGGGCGGGGACTAGCGGGCCCGGCGGGTTACAATGAGCAGTTCTTC.

This clone came up once. This rearrangement joins TRBV7-9 to TRBJ1-6; possible D gene TRBD1, 6 bases. This CDR3 comprises 15 residues. The germline V gene has CDR1 SEHNR and CDR2 FQNEAQ (reference sequence). V lost 3 bases to trimming and J lost 10 bases, with 16 bases between them. In nucleotides, the CDR3 is TGTGCCAGCAGCTTTTCGCCAGGGGTTAGCTCACCCCTCCACTTT. Translated, it gives CASSFSPGVSSPLHF.